The following is a T cell receptor (beta chain) sequence with its context. No antigen is known for it. No base-level quality is on record; no much larger clone is a single base apart. The data belong to a study of blood T cells in healthy people across ages (dated by TCRdb to between 2014 and 2017). With regard to the full study: In model experiments, template switching captured roughly one uniquely barcoded TCR beta cDNA molecule for every two T cells. The study measured age-related changes in TCR beta repertoire diversity using deep sequencing normalized with unique cDNA molecular identifiers. The donors were split into four age groups: young (average 16 years), middle-aged (roughly 39), aged (roughly 60) and long-lived (over 75). To avoid experimental bias, donors of different ages were randomly spread across the sequencing lanes. Using the same blood draw, the study looked at two additional independent replicas of 1 million unique cDNA reads for two donors, one aged 18 to 30 and the other aged 80 or older. Results and caveats for the whole study, not just this receptor: The CMV infection status of donors was not known, potentially confounding age-related changes in expanded clonotypes. As age increased, observed TCR beta diversity per million T cells dropped in a roughly linear way, and a significant reduction was already evident by age 40. Estimates of total diversity from one million sequenced T cells were regarded as lower bounds and underestimates. Conclusive comparison of naive and antigen-experienced compartments was prevented by the profiling of bulk unsorted PBMCs. A strong correlation was found between observed TCR beta diversity and the percentage of naive T cells measured by flow cytometry. The long-lived group showed more naive CD4+ T cells, fewer expanded clones and increased TCR diversity than the aged group, suggesting age selection.

From a lookup of the germline V gene, CDR1 and CDR2 are MGHDK and SYGVNS. The CDR3, from cysteine to phenylalanine, totals 12 residues. Only CDR3 DNA remains: 36 bases, in frame from the first base. The V and J ends are trimmed by 4 bases and 3 bases, leaving 4 bases between them. The donors were roughly 39 Caucasian individuals from Russia, aged 6 to 90 years, who were systemically healthy. Each donor gave 9 to 10 milliliters of peripheral blood, collected into EDTA-treated Vacutainer tubes. Ficoll-Paque density-gradient centrifugation was used to isolate PBMCs, with at least 6.5 million obtained per sample. Trizol reagent was used to extract total RNA from the PBMCs, yielding at least 6 micrograms per sample. For every donor, flow cytometry on a PBMC aliquot measured the percentage of naive CD45RAhigh/CD27high T cells. The library was generated by 5' RACE. Sequenced on an Illumina HiSeq 2500. A second PCR of 7 to 11 cycles was performed with a sample-barcoded 5' primer and a J-beta primer mix. A template-switch 5' adaptor carrying 12 random nucleotides introduced a unique molecular identifier onto each TCR beta cDNA molecule. Each sample yielded at least 2.5 million CDR3-containing paired-end reads. The Mint cDNA synthesis kit, primed by a TRBC-specific oligonucleotide, was used to synthesize first-strand cDNA from all RNA. Following uracil-DNA glycosylase treatment, a first 18-cycle PCR with universal primers M1SS and BC2_uni_R was performed on all cDNA. The published analysis was carried out like this. For normalization, 1 million high-quality reads, each with a distinct molecular identifier, were randomly selected from each sample. Reads with shared molecular identifiers were discarded instead of being binned into consensus sequences. MiTCR, set to a Q25 quality threshold and the strictest error-elimination algorithm, was used for CDR3 identification, clonotype clustering and error correction. A nonparametric unseen species model with Euler transformation was used to estimate lower-bound total TCR beta diversity. TCRdb ran its own pipeline on the public reads, namely fastp trimming at Q25 and MiXCR clone calling, and kept in-frame beta chains. When rows share a CDR3 protein, they turn into one entry using the most common DNA and genes. The authors' filters were not applied to this entry. Across this sample there are approximately 730,000 distinct CDR3 sequences, with approximately 43% seen only once. The top ten hold roughly 20% of the sample.

The chain is assembled from TRBV25-1 and TRBJ1-5; the D gene is not confidently resolved. The sequenced material came from blood. This receptor was obtained from a woman aged 55-70 years in good health. The CDR3 corresponds to CASSGPNQPQHF. The nucleotide sequence is TGTGCCAGCAGTGGCCCCAATCAGCCCCAGCATTTT.